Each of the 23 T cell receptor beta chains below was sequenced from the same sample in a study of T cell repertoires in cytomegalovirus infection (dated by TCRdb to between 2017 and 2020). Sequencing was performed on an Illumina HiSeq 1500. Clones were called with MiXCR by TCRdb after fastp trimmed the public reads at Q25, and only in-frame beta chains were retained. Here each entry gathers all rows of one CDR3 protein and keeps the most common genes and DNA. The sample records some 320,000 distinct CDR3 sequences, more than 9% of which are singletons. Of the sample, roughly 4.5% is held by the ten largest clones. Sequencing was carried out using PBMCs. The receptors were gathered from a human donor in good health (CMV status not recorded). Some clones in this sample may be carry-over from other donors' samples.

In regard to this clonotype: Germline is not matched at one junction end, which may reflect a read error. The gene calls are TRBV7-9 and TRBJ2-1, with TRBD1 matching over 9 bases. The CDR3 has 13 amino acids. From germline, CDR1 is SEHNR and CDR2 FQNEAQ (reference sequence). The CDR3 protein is CASSATGGNGQFF. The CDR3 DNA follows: TGTGCCAGCAGTGCTACAGGGGGCAATGGGCAGTTCTTC. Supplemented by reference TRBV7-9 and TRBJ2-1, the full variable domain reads DTGVSQNPRHKITKRGQNVTFRCDPISEHNRLYWYRQTLGQGPEFLTYFQNEAQLEKSRLLSDRFSAERPKGSFSTLEIQRTEQGDSAMYLCASSATGGNGQFFGPGTRLTVL.

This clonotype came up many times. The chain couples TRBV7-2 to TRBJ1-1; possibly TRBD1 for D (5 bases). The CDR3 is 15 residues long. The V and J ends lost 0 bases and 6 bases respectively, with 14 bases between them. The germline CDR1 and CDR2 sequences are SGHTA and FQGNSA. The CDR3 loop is CASSLARGGFPEAFF. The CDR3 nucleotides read TGTGCCAGCAGCTTAGCGCGCGGGGGTTTTCCTGAAGCTTTCTTT.

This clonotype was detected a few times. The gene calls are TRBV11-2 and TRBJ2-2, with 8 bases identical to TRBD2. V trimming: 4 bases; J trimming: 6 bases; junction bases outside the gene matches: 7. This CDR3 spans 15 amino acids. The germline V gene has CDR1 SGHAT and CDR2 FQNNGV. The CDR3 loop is CASSWTGGSAGELFF. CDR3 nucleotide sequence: TGTGCCAGCAGCTGGACGGGAGGGTCTGCCGGGGAGCTGTTTTTT.

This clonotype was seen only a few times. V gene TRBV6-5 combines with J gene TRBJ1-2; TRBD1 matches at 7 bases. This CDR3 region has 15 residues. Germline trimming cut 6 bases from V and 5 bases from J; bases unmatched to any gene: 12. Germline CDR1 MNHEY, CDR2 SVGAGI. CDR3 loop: CASRPGGNQGYGYTF. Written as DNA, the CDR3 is TGTGCCAGCAGACCAGGGGGTAACCAAGGATATGGCTACACCTTC.

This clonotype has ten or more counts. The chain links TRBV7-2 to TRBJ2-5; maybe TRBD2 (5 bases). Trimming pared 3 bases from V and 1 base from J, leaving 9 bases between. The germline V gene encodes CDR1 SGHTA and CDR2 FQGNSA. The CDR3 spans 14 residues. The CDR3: CASSFHRGQETQYF. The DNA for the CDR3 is TGTGCCAGCAGCTTCCACCGGGGCCAAGAGACCCAGTACTTC. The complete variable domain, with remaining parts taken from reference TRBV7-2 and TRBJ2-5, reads GAGVSQSPSNKVTEKGKDVELRCDPISGHTALYWYRQSLGQGLEFLIYFQGNSAPDKSGLPSDRFSAERTGGSVSTLTIQRTQQEDSAVYLCASSFHRGQETQYFGPGTRLLVL.

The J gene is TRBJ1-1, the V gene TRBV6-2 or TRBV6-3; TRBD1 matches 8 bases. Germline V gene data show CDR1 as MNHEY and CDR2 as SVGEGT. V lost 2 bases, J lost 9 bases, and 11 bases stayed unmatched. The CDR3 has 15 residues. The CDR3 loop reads CASSYAGQGQTQAFF. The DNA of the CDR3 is TGTGCCAGCAGTTACGCCGGACAGGGACAAACTCAAGCTTTCTTT.

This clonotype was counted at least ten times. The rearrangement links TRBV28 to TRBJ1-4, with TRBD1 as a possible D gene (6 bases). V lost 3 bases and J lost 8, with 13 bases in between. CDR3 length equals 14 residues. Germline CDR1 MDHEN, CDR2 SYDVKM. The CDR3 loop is CASSLLWGAEKLFF. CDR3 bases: TGTGCCAGCAGTTTGCTTTGGGGGGCCGAAAAACTGTTTTTT.

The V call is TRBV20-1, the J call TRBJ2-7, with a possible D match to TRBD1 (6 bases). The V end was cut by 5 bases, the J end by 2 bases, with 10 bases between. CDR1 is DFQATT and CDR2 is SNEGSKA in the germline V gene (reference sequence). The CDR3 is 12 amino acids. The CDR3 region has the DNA TGCAGTGCTGAGACAGGTCCCTACGAGCAGTACTTC. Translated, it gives CSAETGPYEQYF.

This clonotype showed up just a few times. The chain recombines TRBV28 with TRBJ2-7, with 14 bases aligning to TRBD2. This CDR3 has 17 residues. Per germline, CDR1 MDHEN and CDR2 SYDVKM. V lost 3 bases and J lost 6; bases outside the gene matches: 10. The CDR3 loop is CASSFGTSGSRTGEQYF. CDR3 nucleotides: TGTGCCAGCAGTTTTGGGACTAGCGGGAGCCGTACGGGCGAGCAGTACTTC. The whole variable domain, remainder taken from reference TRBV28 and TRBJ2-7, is DVKVTQSSRYLVKRTGEKVFLECVQDMDHENMFWYRQDPGLGLRLIYFSYDVKMKEKGDIPEGYSVSREKKERFSLILESASTNQTSMYLCASSFGTSGSRTGEQYFGPGTRLTVT.

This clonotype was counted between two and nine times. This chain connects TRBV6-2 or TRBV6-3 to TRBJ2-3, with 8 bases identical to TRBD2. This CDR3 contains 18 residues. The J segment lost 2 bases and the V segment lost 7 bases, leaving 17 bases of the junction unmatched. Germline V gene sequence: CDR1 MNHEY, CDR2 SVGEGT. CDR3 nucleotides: TGTGCCAGCACCGACTTTACAACCGGGGGGGCAGCCACAGATACGCAGTATTTT. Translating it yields CASTDFTTGGAATDTQYF.

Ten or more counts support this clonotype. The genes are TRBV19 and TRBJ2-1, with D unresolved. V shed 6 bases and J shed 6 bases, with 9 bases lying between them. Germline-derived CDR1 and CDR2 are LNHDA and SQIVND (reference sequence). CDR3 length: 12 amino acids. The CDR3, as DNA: TGTGCCAGTAGAAACACCCTCAATGAGCAGTTCTTC. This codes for CASRNTLNEQFF.

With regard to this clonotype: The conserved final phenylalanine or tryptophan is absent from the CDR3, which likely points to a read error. Here the CDR3 reads CASKGGEQYL. The CDR3 nucleotides read TGTGCCAGCAAAGGGGGCGAGCAGTACTTA. This chain uses TRBV2 with TRBJ2-7, with D possibly TRBD1 on 6 matching bases. CDR1 SNHLY and CDR2 FYNNEI come from the germline V gene. The CDR3 length is 10 residues. V was trimmed by 7 bases and J by 6 bases, leaving 7 bases between them.

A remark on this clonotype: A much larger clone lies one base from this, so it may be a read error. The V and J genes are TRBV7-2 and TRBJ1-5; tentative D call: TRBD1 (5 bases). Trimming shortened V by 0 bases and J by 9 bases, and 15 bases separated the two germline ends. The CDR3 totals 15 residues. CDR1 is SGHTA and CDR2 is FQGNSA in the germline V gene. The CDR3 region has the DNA TGTACCAGCAGCTTAGCGCAAGGGACGAGTTGGCCCCAGCATTTT. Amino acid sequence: CTSSLAQGTSWPQHF.

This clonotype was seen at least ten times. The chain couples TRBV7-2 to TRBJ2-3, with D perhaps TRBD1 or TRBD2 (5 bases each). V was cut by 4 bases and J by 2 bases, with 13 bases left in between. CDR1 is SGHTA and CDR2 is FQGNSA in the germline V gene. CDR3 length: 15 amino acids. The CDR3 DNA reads TGTGCCAGCAGCTCCGAGGGGCGGACCACAGATACGCAGTATTTT. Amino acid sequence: CASSSEGRTTDTQYF.

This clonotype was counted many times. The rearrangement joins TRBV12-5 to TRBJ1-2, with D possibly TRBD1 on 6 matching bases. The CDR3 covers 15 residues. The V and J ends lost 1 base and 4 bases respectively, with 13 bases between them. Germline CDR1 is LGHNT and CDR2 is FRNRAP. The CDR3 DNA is TGTGCTAGTGGTTTGGCCGCGACAGGCGCCTATGGCTACACCTTC. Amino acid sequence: CASGLAATGAYGYTF.

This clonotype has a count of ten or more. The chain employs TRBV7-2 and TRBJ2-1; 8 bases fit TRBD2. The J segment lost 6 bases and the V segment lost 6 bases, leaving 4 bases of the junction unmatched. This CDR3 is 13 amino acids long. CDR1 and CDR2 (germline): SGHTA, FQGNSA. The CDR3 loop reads CASRTSGSNEQFF. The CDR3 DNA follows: TGTGCCAGCAGAACCAGCGGGAGCAATGAGCAGTTCTTC.

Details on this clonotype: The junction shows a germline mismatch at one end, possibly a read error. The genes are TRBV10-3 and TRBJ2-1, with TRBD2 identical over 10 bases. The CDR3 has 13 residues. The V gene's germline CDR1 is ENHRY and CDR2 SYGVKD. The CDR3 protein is CAILAGAGNEQIF. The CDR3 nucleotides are TGTGCCATTCTAGCGGGAGCGGGTAATGAGCAGATCTTC.

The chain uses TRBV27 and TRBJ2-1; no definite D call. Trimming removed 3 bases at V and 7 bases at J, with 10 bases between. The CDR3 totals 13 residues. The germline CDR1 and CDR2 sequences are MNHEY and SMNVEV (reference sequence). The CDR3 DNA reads TGTGCCAGCAGTTTTTCGTTCGGAAATGAGCAGTTCTTC. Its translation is CASSFSFGNEQFF.

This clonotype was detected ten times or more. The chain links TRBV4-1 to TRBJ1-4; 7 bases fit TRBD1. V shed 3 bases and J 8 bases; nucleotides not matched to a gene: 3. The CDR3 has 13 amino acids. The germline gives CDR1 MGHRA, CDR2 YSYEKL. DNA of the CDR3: TGCGCCAGCAGCCACCTCAGGGGGGAAAAACTGTTTTTT. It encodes CASSHLRGEKLFF.

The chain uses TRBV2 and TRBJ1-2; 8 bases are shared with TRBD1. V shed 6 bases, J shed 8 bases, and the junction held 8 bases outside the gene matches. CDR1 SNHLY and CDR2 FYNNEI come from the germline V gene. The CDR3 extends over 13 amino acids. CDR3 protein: CASSLKTGDGYTF. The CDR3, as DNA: TGTGCCAGCAGCCTAAAGACAGGGGACGGCTACACCTTC.

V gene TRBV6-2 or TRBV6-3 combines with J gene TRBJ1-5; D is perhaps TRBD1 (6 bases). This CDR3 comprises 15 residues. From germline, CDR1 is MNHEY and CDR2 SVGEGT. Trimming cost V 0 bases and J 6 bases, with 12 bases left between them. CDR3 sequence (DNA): TGTGCCAGCAGTTACTCGAATCAGGGGTTTCAGCCCCAGCATTTT. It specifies CASSYSNQGFQPQHF.

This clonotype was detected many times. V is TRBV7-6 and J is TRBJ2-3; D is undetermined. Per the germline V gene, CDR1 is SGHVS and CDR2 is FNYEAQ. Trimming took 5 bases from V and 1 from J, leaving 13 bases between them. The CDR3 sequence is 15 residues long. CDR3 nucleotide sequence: TGTGCCAGCAGCCCCGTGGTTAGGGGCACAGATACGCAGTATTTT. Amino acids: CASSPVVRGTDTQYF. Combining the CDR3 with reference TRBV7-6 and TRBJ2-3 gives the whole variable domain GAGVSQSPRYKVTKRGQDVALRCDPISGHVSLYWYRQALGQGPEFLTYFNYEAQQDKSGLPNDRFSAERPEGSISTLTIQRTEQRDSAMYRCASSPVVRGTDTQYFGPGTRLTVL.

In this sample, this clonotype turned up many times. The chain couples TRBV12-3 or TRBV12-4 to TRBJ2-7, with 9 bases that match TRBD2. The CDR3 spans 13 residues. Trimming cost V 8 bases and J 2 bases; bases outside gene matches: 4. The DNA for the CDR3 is TGTGCCAGCGCGGCTAGCGGGACCTACGAGCAGTACTTC. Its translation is CASAASGTYEQYF.